The 11 T cell receptor beta chains below come from one sample, sequenced in a study of lymphopenia after photon versus proton radiotherapy. Produced via immunoSEQ multiplex PCR; TCRdb's table is partial and in-frame only. The sample holds around 70,000 clones, about nine tenths seen once. The material sequenced was peripheral blood, taken from a patient treated with photon-based radiotherapy. All receptors come from a woman in her 70s with pancreatic cancer.

The chain has TRBV7-8 and TRBJ2-1, with no clear D. Germline lookup yields CDR1 SGHVS and CDR2 FQNEAQ. CDR3 length equals 12 residues. Trimming left V 5 bases short and J 1 base short, with 3 bases between. The CDR3, as DNA: TGTGCCAGCAGCCCTTCCTACAATGAGCAGTTCTTC. This encodes CASSPSYNEQFF.

J is TRBJ2-5 and V is TRBV11-3; unclear D gene. The CDR3 is 13 amino acids. Germline CDR1 reads SGHNT; CDR2 reads YENEEA. Trimming left V 1 base short and J 1 base short, with 4 bases between. CDR3: CASSLGFQETQYF. In DNA, the CDR3 is TGTGCCAGCAGCTTAGGGTTCCAAGAGACCCAGTACTTC. Combining the CDR3 with reference TRBV11-3 and TRBJ2-5 gives the whole variable domain EAGVVQSPRYKIIEKKQPVAFWCNPISGHNTLYWYLQNLGQGPELLIRYENEEAVDDSQLPKDRFSAERLKGVDSTLKIQPAELGDSAVYLCASSLGFQETQYFGPGTRLLVL.

The rearrangement links TRBV6-1 to TRBJ2-6, with D perhaps matching TRBD1 (5 bases). V dropped 2 bases and J dropped 4 bases, with 15 bases sitting between them. The CDR3 totals 17 residues. Germline V gene lookup returns CDR1 MNHNS and CDR2 SASEGT. This chain's CDR3 is CASSEQGVARGANVLTF. CDR3 bases: TGTGCCAGCAGTGAACAAGGGGTTGCGAGGGGGGCCAACGTCCTGACTTTC.

This sequence joins TRBV27 and TRBJ2-7; weak D call: TRBD2 (5 bases). The length of the CDR3 is 16 residues. Per germline, CDR1 MNHEY and CDR2 SMNVEV (reference sequence). Trimming left V 6 bases short and J 2 bases short, with 20 bases between. CDR3 sequence (DNA): TGTGCCAGCAGCCCGACCGCGGCAGGAGGCCCCTACGAGCAGTACTTC. It translates to CASSPTAAGGPYEQYF.

V is TRBV21-1 and J is TRBJ2-5; the table's D call TRBD2 went unverified against the DNA. TRBV21-1 counts as a pseudogene. This CDR3 has 15 residues. The CDR3 is CASSKVNGGRETQYF. DNA for the CDR3: TGTGCCAGCAGCAAAGTAAACGGGGGGCGAGAGACCCAGTACTTC.

This clone has only one observation. J is TRBJ1-1 and V is TRBV5-5, with D hard to call. Trimming left V 0 bases short and J 0 bases short, with 3 bases between. Germline V gene lookup returns CDR1 SGHKS and CDR2 YYEKEE (reference sequence). This CDR3 region has 13 residues. DNA of the CDR3: TGTGCCAGCAGCTTGGCCCTGAACACTGAAGCTTTCTTT. Its protein is CASSLALNTEAFF.

This chain links TRBV5-1 with TRBJ2-3, with unresolved D. The CDR3 is 16 amino acids. Deletions cut 3 bases from V and 0 bases from J, with 14 bases between. CDR1 is SGHRS, CDR2 YFSETQ, per germline. The CDR3, as DNA: TGCGCCAGCAGCTGGGTTGGTACGGAGAGCACAGATACGCAGTATTTT. Translating gives CASSWVGTESTDTQYF.

V is TRBV4-2 and J is TRBJ1-1; 12 bases align to TRBD1. Germline CDR1 is LGHNA and CDR2 is YNFKEQ. Trimming at V came to 5 bases and at J to 5 bases, leaving 9 bases not matched to a gene. CDR3 length: 16 residues. The CDR3 DNA reads as TGTGCCAGCAGCAGCCGGGACAGGGGGCCGAGGACTGAAGCTTTCTTT. Its translation: CASSSRDRGPRTEAFF.

The genes are TRBV29-1 and TRBJ2-7; 8 positions agree with TRBD1. The V and J ends lost 5 bases and 2 bases, in that order; junction bases with no gene match: 2. The CDR3 totals 12 residues. Germline CDR1 reads SQVTM; CDR2 reads ANQGSEA. The CDR3 nucleotides read TGCAGCGTTACGGGACAGGCCTACGAGCAGTACTTC. It codes for CSVTGQAYEQYF.

The chain recombines TRBV13 with TRBJ1-1; D may be TRBD1 (5 bases). The CDR3 is 14 amino acids. CDR1 is PRHDT and CDR2 is FYEKMQ in the germline V gene (reference sequence). Between the trimmed V and J ends, which lost 0 bases and 3 bases, there was a span of 8 bases. In DNA form, the CDR3 reads TGTGCCAGCAGCTTAGGGAGAGGGGACACTGAAGCTTTCTTT. Translation: CASSLGRGDTEAFF. Full variable domain (remainder filled in from reference TRBV13 and TRBJ1-1): AAGVIQSPRHLIKEKRETATLKCYPIPRHDTVYWYQQGPGQDPQFLISFYEKMQSDKGSIPDRFSAQQFSDYHSELNMSSLELGDSALYFCASSLGRGDTEAFFGQGTRLTVV.

In its sample, this clone ranks as large. The CDR3 loop reads CASSQGNKPQHF. The CDR3 DNA sequence: TGTGCCAGCAGCCAAGGTAATAAGCCCCAGCATTTT. The chain couples TRBV4-2 to TRBJ1-5; no reliable D call. Trimming removed 1 base at V and 8 bases at J, with 6 bases between. The CDR3 is 12 residues long. CDR1 and CDR2 (germline): LGHNA, YNFKEQ.